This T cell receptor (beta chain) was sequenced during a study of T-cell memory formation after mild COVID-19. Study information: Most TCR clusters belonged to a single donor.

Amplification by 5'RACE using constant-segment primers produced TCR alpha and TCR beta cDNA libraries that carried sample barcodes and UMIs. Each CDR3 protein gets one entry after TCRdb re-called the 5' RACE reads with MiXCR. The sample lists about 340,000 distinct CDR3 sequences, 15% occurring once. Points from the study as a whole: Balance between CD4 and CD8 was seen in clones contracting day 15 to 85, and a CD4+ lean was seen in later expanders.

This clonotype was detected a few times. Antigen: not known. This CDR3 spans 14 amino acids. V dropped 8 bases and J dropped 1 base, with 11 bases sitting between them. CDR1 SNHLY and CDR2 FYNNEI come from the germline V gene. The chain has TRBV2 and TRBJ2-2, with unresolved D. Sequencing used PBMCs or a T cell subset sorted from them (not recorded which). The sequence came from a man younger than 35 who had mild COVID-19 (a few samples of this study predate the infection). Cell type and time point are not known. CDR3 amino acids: CASQRLMNTGELFF. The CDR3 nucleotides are TGTGCCAGCCAGAGACTTATGAACACCGGGGAGCTGTTTTTT.